The 20 T cell receptor beta chains in this list originate from one sample, sequenced in a study of shared clonotypes between healthy human individuals (dated by TCRdb to the early 2020s). Library creation used the immunoSEQ multiplex PCR assay. The source is immuneACCESS, and TCRdb retained only in-frame sequences with V and J called. Part of the clones is not carried over; for the studies checked, unresolved V genes explain less than half of this, and the remainder is unexplained. The sample profile shows roughly 1,100,000 clones; roughly 75% of them were found once. About 1.5% of the sample rests with the top ten. The sequencing input was memory CD4+ T cells sorted from blood. Read against the paper, the sample's cell subset or site label means: CD45RA-negative fraction. The receptors were gathered from a man between 18 and 29 years old in good health.

The J gene is TRBJ2-7, the V gene TRBV23-1; 11 bases fit TRBD2. TRBV23-1 is an ORF for which the function is uncertain. This CDR3 has 21 amino acids. V lost 4 bases and J lost 7; bases outside the gene matches: 27. The CDR3 DNA follows: TGCGCCAGCAGTCCTACCCCTGACAGGGTACTAGCGGGAGATACCTCTAGGGAGCAGTACTTC. Translated, it gives CASSPTPDRVLAGDTSREQYF.

The chain combines TRBV11-2 with TRBJ2-7; D perhaps matches TRBD2 (5 bases). V lost 1 base, J lost 2 bases, and 6 bases lay in between. Germline CDR1 reads SGHAT; CDR2 reads FQNNGV. The CDR3 covers 13 residues. In nucleotides, the CDR3 is TGTGCCAGCAGCTTAGTCGGGGCCTACGAGCAGTACTTC. Protein sequence: CASSLVGAYEQYF. Full variable domain (outside the CDR3, taken from reference TRBV11-2 and TRBJ2-7): EAGVAQSPRYKIIEKRQSVAFWCNPISGHATLYWYQQILGQGPKLLIQFQNNGVVDDSQLPKDRFSAERLKGVDSTLKIQPAKLEDSAVYLCASSLVGAYEQYFGPGTRLTVT.

The CDR3 reads CASGAWDSYGYTF. The CDR3 region has the DNA TGTGCCAGCGGTGCGTGGGATTCCTATGGCTACACCTTC. V and J are TRBV6-5 and TRBJ1-2; D unresolved. This CDR3 contains 13 residues. In germline, CDR1 is MNHEY, CDR2 SVGAGI. V was pared by 8 bases and J by 4 bases, with 14 bases between.

CDR3 protein: CASSPQSSNQPQHF. CDR3 nucleotides: TGTGCCAGCTCACCACAGTCTAGCAATCAGCCCCAGCATTTT. The rearrangement uses TRBV18 and TRBJ1-5; D unclear. This CDR3 region has 14 residues. Germline V gene lookup returns CDR1 KGHSH and CDR2 LQKENI. V shed 1 base and J shed 0 bases, with 4 bases lying between them.

The chain has TRBV7-2 and TRBJ2-4; either TRBD1 or TRBD2 may fit D (7 bases each). The CDR3 is made up of 16 amino acids. CDR1 is SGHTA and CDR2 is FQGNSA in the germline V gene. Trimming took off 1 base at V and 7 bases at J, with 17 bases between the two ends. CDR3 sequence (DNA): TGTGCCAGCAGCTTAGGACCCAGGGGGGGAGTTAACATTCAGTACTTC. Amino acids: CASSLGPRGGVNIQYF. The full variable domain, rest sourced from reference TRBV7-2 and TRBJ2-4, is GAGVSQSPSNKVTEKGKDVELRCDPISGHTALYWYRQSLGQGLEFLIYFQGNSAPDKSGLPSDRFSAERTGGSVSTLTIQRTQQEDSAVYLCASSLGPRGGVNIQYFGAGTRLSVL.

The gene calls are TRBV6-5 and TRBJ1-1; 7 bases are a match to TRBD1. The CDR3 runs 14 residues. Per germline, CDR1 MNHEY and CDR2 SVGAGI. This CDR3 reads CSSQGSNRNTEAFF. CDR3 in DNA: TGTTCCTCACAGGGGAGTAACAGGAACACTGAAGCTTTCTTT.

There are a few counts of this clone. This sequence joins TRBV27 and TRBJ1-2; 8 bases are shared with TRBD1. CDR3 length: 13 amino acids. Per the germline V gene, CDR1 is MNHEY and CDR2 is SMNVEV (reference sequence). V was pared by 5 bases and J by 3 bases, with 2 bases of the junction left unmatched. The chain's CDR3 is CASSDRGYYGYTF. In nucleotides, the CDR3 is TGTGCCAGCAGTGACAGGGGCTACTATGGCTACACCTTC.

On this clone itself: The junction does not match germline at one end; this may be a read error. This chain uses TRBV30 with TRBJ1-1; D may be TRBD1 (6 bases). Germline values: CDR1 GTSNPN, CDR2 SVGIG (reference sequence). The CDR3 is 14 amino acids. The CDR3 region is CAWRSFRGDTKAFF. For the CDR3, the DNA is TGTGCCTGGAGATCTTTTCGCGGGGACACTAAAGCTTTCTTT.

The rearrangement links TRBV5-8 to TRBJ2-4; 13 bases line up with TRBD2. The length of the CDR3 is 16 residues. V lost 4 bases and J lost 2; bases outside the gene matches: 3. Germline lookup yields CDR1 SGHTS and CDR2 YDEGEE. The CDR3 reads CASSQGLAGTKNIQYF. As DNA, the CDR3 is TGTGCCAGCAGCCAGGGACTAGCGGGGACCAAAAACATTCAGTACTTC.

This chain links TRBV6-6 with TRBJ2-1, with D hard to call. The CDR3 covers 12 residues. From germline, CDR1 is MNHNY and CDR2 SVGAGI (reference sequence). Trimming pared 10 bases from V and 9 bases from J, leaving 16 bases between. CDR3 sequence reads: CATVPDLGEQFF. CDR3 nucleotide sequence: TGTGCCACCGTACCCGATTTGGGTGAGCAGTTCTTC.

V usage is TRBV5-1 and J usage is TRBJ2-2, with 8 bases that match TRBD2. The CDR3 sequence is 14 residues long. Germline V gene lookup returns CDR1 SGHRS and CDR2 YFSETQ. V lost 4 bases, J lost 7 bases, and 6 bases stayed unmatched. The CDR3 nucleotides read TGCGCCAGCAGCCTGGGACTAGAGGTCGGGGAGCTGTTTTTT. Protein: CASSLGLEVGELFF.

V is TRBV23-1 and J is TRBJ2-7; D is tentatively TRBD1 or TRBD2 (5 bases each). TRBV23-1 is an ORF, and what it does is uncertain. This CDR3 has 15 amino acids. Between the trimmed V and J ends, which lost 9 bases and 6 bases, there was a span of 24 bases. The CDR3 coding sequence is TGCGCCAGGAGCCCGAGGGACCCATCGAAGACCGAGCAGTACTTC. This gives the protein CARSPRDPSKTEQYF.

The V gene is TRBV2, the J gene TRBJ1-5, with TRBD1 as a possible D gene (5 bases). Germline lookup yields CDR1 SNHLY and CDR2 FYNNEI. The CDR3 contains 13 residues. Trimming removed 8 bases at V and 10 bases at J, with 18 bases between. The CDR3 protein is CASADSDLRPQHF. The CDR3 DNA reads as TGTGCCAGCGCTGACAGTGACTTAAGACCCCAGCATTTT.

The chain links TRBV18 to TRBJ2-5; D unresolved. Germline V gives CDR1 KGHSH, CDR2 LQKENI. With 4 bases removed from V and 0 bases from J, the gap between germline ends came to 3 bases. The CDR3 runs 12 residues. The CDR3 loop reads CASSLDQETQYF. CDR3 sequence (DNA): TGTGCCAGCTCACTAGACCAAGAGACCCAGTACTTC.

Comment on this clone: The junction does not match germline at one end; this may be a read error. CDR3 sequence (DNA): TGTGCTAGCAGCTCCGGGACAGGCGGGTACGAGCAGTACTTC. This gives the protein CASSSGTGGYEQYF. The V call is TRBV7-7, the J call TRBJ2-5; 8 bases fit TRBD1. The end of the DNA is better explained by TRBJ2-7, so the J call may be wrong. CDR3 length: 14 residues. The germline V gene has CDR1 SSHAT and CDR2 FNYEAQ (reference sequence).

The gene calls are TRBV5-5 and TRBJ1-3, with unresolved D. Germline loops: CDR1 SGHKS, CDR2 YYEKEE (reference sequence). The CDR3 loop spans 14 amino acids. Trimming took off 1 base at V and 2 bases at J, with 7 bases between the two ends. CDR3: CASSLYSAGNTIYF. The CDR3 DNA follows: TGTGCCAGCAGCTTGTACAGTGCTGGAAACACCATATATTTT.

The chain employs TRBV5-1 and TRBJ2-3, with TRBD2 matching 12 bases. Losses at the gene ends were 0 bases for V and 4 bases for J; bases not matched to a gene: 6. Germline values: CDR1 SGHRS, CDR2 YFSETQ. This CDR3 is built from 17 residues. CDR3 sequence (DNA): TGCGCCAGCAGCTTGGCCTTGACTAGCGGGGGCGCAGATACGCAGTATTTT. Translating gives CASSLALTSGGADTQYF. Supplemented by reference TRBV5-1 and TRBJ2-3, the full variable domain reads KAGVTQTPRYLIKTRGQQVTLSCSPISGHRSVSWYQQTPGQGLQFLFEYFSETQRNKGNFPGRFSGRQFSNSRSEMNVSTLELGDSALYLCASSLALTSGGADTQYFGPGTRLTVL.

The genes are TRBV7-2 and TRBJ2-6; possible D gene TRBD1, 5 bases. Germline CDR1 and CDR2: SGHTA and FQGNSA. This CDR3 contains 16 residues. The ends were cut back, 5 bases at V and 0 bases at J, with 11 bases in the middle. The CDR3: CASSPQTVSGANVLTF. CDR3 bases: TGTGCCAGCAGCCCCCAGACAGTCTCTGGGGCCAACGTCCTGACTTTC.

This clone was observed at least ten times. The chain employs TRBV30 and TRBJ2-2; D gene unclear. The CDR3 is 13 amino acids. Deletions cut 2 bases from V and 3 bases from J, with 7 bases between. CDR1 is GTSNPN, CDR2 SVGIG, per germline (reference sequence). The CDR3 DNA sequence: TGTGCCTGGAGTCAAGGATACACCGGGGAGCTGTTTTTT. Amino acids: CAWSQGYTGELFF.

As to this clone: One junction end does not reproduce the germline sequence, and a read error may be involved. The chain combines TRBV6-1 with TRBJ1-1; TRBD1 is a possible D gene (6 bases). Germline CDR1 MNHNS, CDR2 SASEGT. The CDR3 loop spans 15 amino acids. The CDR3 protein is CASSEVGQVNTEAFF. CDR3 coding DNA: TGTGCCAGCAGCGAAGTGGGACAAGTTAACACTGAAGCTTTCTTT.